The 30 T cell receptor beta chains in this list originate from one sample, sequenced in a study of CD8 T cells in ankylosing spondylitis. MiXCR was run by TCRdb on the 5' RACE reads, yielding one entry per CDR3 protein. This sample has 250,000 to 300,000 distinct CDR3 sequences, with roughly 20% found just once. Sequenced: blood, either unsorted or a sorted T cell fraction (not recorded which). Receptor source: a male donor with ankylosing spondylitis or in good health (not recorded which).

The V and J genes are TRBV20-1 and TRBJ2-4; possible D gene TRBD2, 6 bases. CDR1 and CDR2 from the germline V gene are DFQATT and SNEGSKA (reference sequence). This CDR3 is 14 amino acids long. V was shortened by 4 bases and J by 1 base, with 11 bases between the two germline ends. CDR3 sequence: CSAKTSPAKNIQYF. CDR3 bases: TGCAGTGCTAAGACTAGTCCGGCCAAAAACATTCAGTACTTC.

This clonotype was counted at least ten times. The rearrangement joins TRBV4-2 to TRBJ2-3; no definite D call. This CDR3 has 14 residues. CDR1 and CDR2 (germline): LGHNA, YNFKEQ. Trimming shortened V by 1 base and J by 0 bases, and 5 bases separated the two germline ends. In DNA form, the CDR3 reads TGTGCCAGCAGCCAAGCAACTAGCACAGATACGCAGTATTTT. It specifies CASSQATSTDTQYF.

This clonotype occurred a few times. The chain joins TRBV12-3 or TRBV12-4 to TRBJ2-2; TRBD1 aligns across 7 bases. The CDR3 totals 13 residues. The V gene end was trimmed by 10 bases and the J gene end by 0 bases; junction bases not matched to a gene: 2. The CDR3 nucleotides read TGTGCCAATACAGGGGCGAACACCGGGGAGCTGTTTTTT. It codes for CANTGANTGELFF.

There are many counts of this clonotype. This rearrangement joins TRBV2 to TRBJ2-3; 9 bases are a match to TRBD2. Losses at the gene ends were 3 bases for V and 5 bases for J; bases not matched to a gene: 3. The CDR3 totals 14 residues. Per germline, CDR1 SNHLY and CDR2 FYNNEI. Here the CDR3 reads CASSDVLAGDTQYF. CDR3 sequence (DNA): TGTGCCAGCAGTGATGTACTAGCGGGAGATACGCAGTATTTT. Together with reference TRBV2 and TRBJ2-3, the CDR3 gives the full variable domain: EPEVTQTPSHQVTQMGQEVILRCVPISNHLYFYWYRQILGQKVEFLVSFYNNEISEKSEIFDDQFSVERPDGSNFTLKIRSTKLEDSAMYFCASSDVLAGDTQYFGPGTRLTVL.

This clonotype has a handful of counts. The chain recombines TRBV4-2 with TRBJ2-3, with D possibly TRBD2 on 6 matching bases. Deletions cut 4 bases from V and 0 bases from J, with 11 bases between. The CDR3 sequence is 15 residues long. Germline V CDR1 and CDR2: LGHNA, YNFKEQ. CDR3 sequence reads: CASSPGTPSTDTQYF. The CDR3 DNA reads as TGTGCCAGCAGCCCCGGGACTCCCAGCACAGATACGCAGTATTTT.

There are many counts of this clonotype. The genes are TRBV20-1 and TRBJ2-5, with TRBD2 matching 9 bases. CDR3 length: 14 residues. Per germline, CDR1 DFQATT and CDR2 SNEGSKA (reference sequence). The V and J ends lost 5 bases and 1 base, in that order; junction bases with no gene match: 5. CDR3 DNA sequence: TGCAGTGCTGCCCGACTAGCGGTCCAAGAGACCCAGTACTTC. Protein: CSAARLAVQETQYF.

The chain recombines TRBV10-3 with TRBJ1-6; tentative D call: TRBD1 (5 bases). Trimming left V 3 bases short and J 7 bases short, with 13 bases between. The CDR3 covers 15 residues. CDR1 and CDR2 (germline): ENHRY, SYGVKD. The CDR3 nucleotides are TGTGCCATCAGTGACCAAGGGACGGGGAATTCACCCCTCCACTTT. It translates to CAISDQGTGNSPLHF.

There are a few counts of this clonotype. V and J are TRBV11-2 and TRBJ2-3; maybe TRBD2 (5 bases). In germline, CDR1 is SGHAT, CDR2 FQNNGV. CDR3 size: 15 residues. V lost 0 bases to trimming and J lost 2 bases, with 9 bases between them. The CDR3 protein is CASSLDLATTDTQYF. DNA for the CDR3: TGTGCCAGCAGCTTAGATCTAGCAACCACAGATACGCAGTATTTT. The full variable domain, its missing parts supplied by reference TRBV11-2 and TRBJ2-3, is EAGVAQSPRYKIIEKRQSVAFWCNPISGHATLYWYQQILGQGPKLLIQFQNNGVVDDSQLPKDRFSAERLKGVDSTLKIQPAKLEDSAVYLCASSLDLATTDTQYFGPGTRLTVL.

There are a few counts of this clonotype. The chain employs TRBV9 and TRBJ1-1, with D possibly TRBD1 on 6 matching bases. The CDR3 runs to 15 residues. Germline CDR1 and CDR2: SGDLS and YYNGEE. The ends were cut back, 0 bases at V and 1 base at J, with 10 bases in the middle. The CDR3 bases are TGTGCCAGCAGCGTAGAATGGACAGCGAACACTGAAGCTTTCTTT. This encodes CASSVEWTANTEAFF.

This clonotype has a count of ten or more. J is TRBJ1-5 and V is TRBV15, with no clear D. This CDR3 spans 15 amino acids. Trimming pared 1 base from V and 4 bases from J, leaving 11 bases between. Germline V gene sequence: CDR1 LNHNV, CDR2 YYDKDF (reference sequence). The CDR3 is CATSRALGQNQPQHF. CDR3 sequence (DNA): TGTGCCACCAGCAGAGCCCTAGGGCAAAATCAGCCCCAGCATTTT.

This clonotype has just a few counts. This rearrangement joins TRBV10-3 to TRBJ2-1; D is perhaps TRBD1 (5 bases). V dropped 8 bases and J dropped 3 bases, with 14 bases sitting between them. The CDR3 is 14 residues long. The germline V gene has CDR1 ENHRY and CDR2 SYGVKD. The CDR3 nucleotides are TGTGCCATCCGACAGACCCTAGACTACAATGAGCAGTTCTTC. It translates to CAIRQTLDYNEQFF.

This clonotype was seen at least ten times. The chain is built from TRBV5-4 and TRBJ1-1, with D perhaps TRBD1 (5 bases). The CDR3 runs 14 residues. Germline V gene lookup returns CDR1 SGHNT and CDR2 YYREEE (reference sequence). V was shortened by 1 base and J by 7 bases, with 14 bases between the two germline ends. The CDR3 bases are TGTGCCAGCAGCTTGAGGGACCTACAAAGTGAAGCTTTCTTT. It yields the protein CASSLRDLQSEAFF.

V is TRBV10-3 and J is TRBJ2-1, with TRBD2 matching 13 bases. The ends lost 0 bases at V and 1 base at J; junction bases unmatched: 0. From germline, CDR1 is ENHRY and CDR2 SYGVKD. This CDR3 is built from 17 residues. CDR3 nucleotide sequence: TGTGCCATCAGTGAGTCGGGACTAGCGGGGTCCTACAATGAGCAGTTCTTC. Its protein product is CAISESGLAGSYNEQFF.

This clonotype has more than one count but fewer than ten. The junction departs from the called germline gene at one end, perhaps through a read error. The chain links TRBV25-1 to TRBJ2-5, with D perhaps given as TRBD1 or TRBD2 (5 bases each). CDR3 length: 11 residues. Germline CDR1 reads MGHDK; CDR2 reads SYGVNS. The CDR3 coding sequence is TGTGCCAGCAGTGAGGGCAGGGAGACGAACTTC. This translates into CASSEGRETNF.

The gene calls are TRBV18 and TRBJ2-3; no definite D call. In germline, CDR1 is KGHSH, CDR2 LQKENI. The CDR3 is made up of 15 amino acids. The V end lost 5 bases, the J end lost 3 bases, and 15 bases lay between the germline ends. The CDR3 sequence is CASSSQVVWTDTQYF. The CDR3 bases are TGTGCCAGCTCATCTCAGGTAGTTTGGACAGATACGCAGTATTTT.

About this clonotype: A much larger clonotype is one base distant, so this may be a read error. For the CDR3, the DNA is TGCGCCAGCAGCCAAGAGGCCAGAATGGAGAATTCACTCCTCCACTTT. Amino acids: CASSQEARMENSLLHF. The chain recombines TRBV4-1 with TRBJ1-6; D unresolved. CDR3 size: 16 residues. Germline V lookup: CDR1 MGHRA, CDR2 YSYEKL.

There are a few counts of this clonotype. The chain joins TRBV20-1 to TRBJ2-2; D tentatively reads TRBD1 or TRBD2 (5 bases each). Germline-derived CDR1 and CDR2 are DFQATT and SNEGSKA (reference sequence). The V gene lost 3 bases and the J gene lost 1 base, with 9 bases spanning the gap. The CDR3 has 14 amino acids. The CDR3 region is CSASRDQNTGELFF. DNA of the CDR3: TGCAGTGCTAGCAGGGACCAGAACACCGGGGAGCTGTTTTTT.

V is TRBV27 and J is TRBJ2-5, with a tentative D call TRBD2 (6 bases). The CDR3 is made up of 14 amino acids. Germline V gene lookup returns CDR1 MNHEY and CDR2 SMNVEV (reference sequence). V was shortened by 5 bases and J by 7 bases, with 17 bases between the two germline ends. CDR3 sequence reads: CASSTSSDLGTQYF. In DNA form, the CDR3 reads TGTGCCAGCAGTACCTCTAGCGACCTAGGGACCCAGTACTTC.

The chain uses TRBV2 and TRBJ1-1; D is undetermined. Per germline, CDR1 SNHLY and CDR2 FYNNEI. The CDR3 consists of 14 residues. Deletions cut 2 bases from V and 1 base from J, with 8 bases between. CDR3 DNA: TGTGCCAGCAGTGAATTGGTGACGAACACTGAAGCTTTCTTT. Translating gives CASSELVTNTEAFF.

The rearrangement links TRBV7-3 to TRBJ2-4, with no clear D. V lost 4 bases and J lost 0, with 10 bases in between. CDR3 length: 15 residues. Germline loops: CDR1 SGHTA, CDR2 FQGTGA. CDR3 in amino acids: CASSSDGLAKNIQYF. In DNA, the CDR3 is TGTGCCAGCAGCTCCGACGGGTTAGCCAAAAACATTCAGTACTTC.

This clonotype was seen only a few times. The chain carries TRBV15 and TRBJ1-6; 9 nucleotides align to TRBD1. CDR1 is LNHNV, CDR2 YYDKDF, per germline (reference sequence). The CDR3 covers 15 residues. V trimming: 0 bases; J trimming: 8 bases; junction bases outside the gene matches: 2. The CDR3 nucleotides are TGTGCCACCAGCAGAGACGACAGGGGGGATTCACCCCTCCACTTT. It codes for CATSRDDRGDSPLHF.

This clonotype was seen repeatedly, ten times or more. This chain uses TRBV15 with TRBJ1-4; D gene uncertain. Trimming pared 0 bases from V and 8 bases from J, leaving 16 bases between. The length of the CDR3 is 16 residues. Germline-derived CDR1 and CDR2 are LNHNV and YYDKDF (reference sequence). The chain's CDR3 is CATSRDLGGGDEKLFF. The CDR3 DNA is TGTGCCACCAGCAGAGATCTAGGAGGCGGCGACGAAAAACTGTTTTTT.

The V gene is TRBV10-2, the J gene TRBJ2-7; D is undetermined. V lost 0 bases to trimming and J lost 7 bases, with 13 bases between them. The CDR3 contains 14 residues. CDR1 and CDR2 (germline): WSHSY, SAAADI. CDR3 loop: CASSESAASTEQYV. The CDR3 bases are TGCGCCAGCAGTGAGTCAGCAGCATCTACGGAGCAGTACGTC.

The V gene is TRBV28, the J gene TRBJ2-7; 9 positions agree with TRBD2. The CDR3 runs 15 residues. CDR1 is MDHEN and CDR2 is SYDVKM in the germline V gene. The V and J ends lost 6 bases and 2 bases, in that order; junction bases with no gene match: 8. For the CDR3, the DNA is TGTGCCAGCAGCCTCGGGGGGACTAGCCCCTACGAGCAGTACGTC. It specifies CASSLGGTSPYEQYV.

This rearrangement joins TRBV10-3 to TRBJ2-7; D remains unclear. Trimming shortened V by 2 bases and J by 6 bases, and 17 bases separated the two germline ends. The CDR3 runs 15 residues. The germline gives CDR1 ENHRY, CDR2 SYGVKD. CDR3 sequence reads: CAISENSLPSSEQYV. The CDR3 coding sequence is TGTGCCATCAGTGAGAATTCTCTGCCGAGTTCCGAGCAGTACGTC.

This clonotype showed up many times. The J gene is TRBJ1-5, the V gene TRBV20-1; the D gene is possibly TRBD1 (5 bases). Trimming left V 0 bases short and J 1 base short, with 16 bases between. Germline assignment: CDR1 DFQATT and CDR2 SNEGSKA (reference sequence). CDR3 size: 17 residues. The CDR3 DNA sequence: TGCAGTGCTAGAGATCCTACAACATGGGGCAGCAATCAGCCCCAGCATTTT. This translates into CSARDPTTWGSNQPQHF.

The chain uses TRBV5-6 and TRBJ2-2; D unresolved. This CDR3 comprises 14 residues. Germline V gives CDR1 SGHDT, CDR2 YYEEEE. V lost 4 bases and J 2 bases, leaving 9 bases between the germline ends. This chain's CDR3 is CASSPAVNTGELFF. The CDR3 DNA reads as TGTGCCAGCAGCCCCGCAGTAAACACCGGGGAGCTGTTTTTT.

This clonotype was seen a few times. This sequence joins TRBV20-1 and TRBJ1-1, with D tentatively TRBD1 (6 bases). Trimming pared 6 bases from V and 1 base from J, leaving 12 bases between. The germline CDR1 and CDR2 sequences are DFQATT and SNEGSKA (reference sequence). This CDR3 comprises 13 residues. The CDR3, as DNA: TGCAGTGCCTGCGTGGGGGCGAACACTGAAGCTTTCTTT. This codes for CSACVGANTEAFF.

This CDR3 reads CASSFGGPGQETQYF. The DNA for the CDR3 is TGTGCCAGCAGCTTTGGGGGGCCGGGACAAGAGACCCAGTACTTC. The J gene is TRBJ2-5, the V gene TRBV7-9, with D possibly being TRBD1 or TRBD2 (6 bases each). CDR3 length: 15 amino acids. Trimming removed 3 bases from V and 2 bases from J, with 13 bases in between. In germline, CDR1 is SEHNR, CDR2 FQNEAQ (reference sequence).

This clonotype was picked up many times. This chain joins TRBV20-1 and TRBJ2-3; 7 positions agree with TRBD2. V trimming: 6 bases; J trimming: 2 bases; junction bases outside the gene matches: 5. CDR3 length equals 13 residues. Germline V gives CDR1 DFQATT, CDR2 SNEGSKA (reference sequence). CDR3 nucleotides: TGCAGTGCATCGAGCGGGAACACAGATACGCAGTATTTT. This encodes CSASSGNTDTQYF.